The rows below give T cell receptor beta chains drawn from one sample of a study of cytomegalovirus exposure and HLA in healthy donors. Here immunoSEQ multiplex PCR was the method, and the copy in TCRdb shows in-frame clones only, minus some. The data contain roughly 150,000 clones, about 79% of them singletons. Input material: PBMCs. These receptors originate from a male donor in good health and CMV-seronegative. Both conserved end residues are part of each CDR3. The D gene is left open where the match is weak. For some rows the clone size is stated as once, few or many, or as a class when expanded; others skip it.

d_call,v_call,clone_size,j_call,cdr3_aa,cdr3_nt
TRBD2,TRBV6-1,NA,TRBJ2-3,CASSELAGGVTDTQYF,TGTGCCAGCAGTGAACTAGCGGGGGGGGTCACAGATACGCAGTATTTT
NA,TRBV4-3,NA,TRBJ2-5,CASSQDYQGLEETQYF,TGCGCCAGCAGCCAAGATTACCAGGGCCTCGAAGAGACCCAGTACTTC
NA,TRBV19,few,TRBJ1-1,CASSIVNRLNTEAFF,TGTGCCAGTAGTATAGTAAACAGGTTGAACACTGAAGCTTTCTTT
TRBD2,TRBV9,once,TRBJ2-2,CASSVTSGNVIGELFF,TGTGCCAGCAGCGTTACTAGCGGGAATGTAATCGGGGAGCTGTTTTTT
NA,TRBV6-5,NA,TRBJ1-1,CASSYQPDAGTEAFF,TGTGCCAGCAGTTATCAACCGGATGCGGGTACTGAAGCTTTCTTT
NA,TRBV10-3,NA,TRBJ1-1,CAISDREETEAFF,TGTGCCATCAGTGACAGGGAAGAGACTGAAGCTTTCTTT
TRBD1,TRBV9,NA,TRBJ2-2,CASRGTGGDNTGELFF,TGTGCCAGCAGGGGGACAGGGGGCGACAACACCGGGGAGCTGTTTTTT
NA,TRBV7-2,NA,TRBJ2-1,CASSLGRVYNEQFF,TGTGCCAGCAGCTTAGGCAGGGTTTACAATGAGCAGTTCTTC
NA,TRBV9,NA,TRBJ2-2,CASSVVSGGELFF,TGTGCCAGCAGCGTAGTTTCGGGCGGGGAGCTGTTTTTT
NA,TRBV4-3,NA,TRBJ1-4,CASSQGGGRDEKLFF,TGCGCCAGCAGCCAAGGGGGGGGTAGGGATGAAAAACTGTTTTTT
NA,TRBV2,NA,TRBJ1-5,CASSAQGGNQPQHF,TGTGCCAGCAGTGCACAGGGTGGCAATCAGCCCCAGCATTTT